This T cell receptor beta chain was identified in a study of early T cells in non-severe SARS-CoV-2 infection. V lost 6 bases to trimming and J lost 3 bases; unmatched junction nucleotides: 8. CDR1 is SEHNR and CDR2 is FQNEAQ in the germline V gene (reference sequence). This CDR3 is 15 amino acids long. TCRdb redid the calling of the 5' RACE reads with MiXCR, one entry per CDR3 protein. The sample lists over 60,000 distinct CDR3 sequences, about 10% occurring once. The sample holds many counts of this clonotype. The receptor's source is an adult who was a healthcare worker with PCR-confirmed SARS-CoV-2 infection or an uninfected control (not recorded which). Sample: whole blood, taken at baseline. The chain is built from TRBV7-9 and TRBJ1-1; 9 bases agree with TRBD1. The CDR3 spells CASRPRTGADTEAFF. As DNA, the CDR3 is TGTGCCAGCAGACCAAGGACAGGGGCGGACACTGAAGCTTTCTTT.